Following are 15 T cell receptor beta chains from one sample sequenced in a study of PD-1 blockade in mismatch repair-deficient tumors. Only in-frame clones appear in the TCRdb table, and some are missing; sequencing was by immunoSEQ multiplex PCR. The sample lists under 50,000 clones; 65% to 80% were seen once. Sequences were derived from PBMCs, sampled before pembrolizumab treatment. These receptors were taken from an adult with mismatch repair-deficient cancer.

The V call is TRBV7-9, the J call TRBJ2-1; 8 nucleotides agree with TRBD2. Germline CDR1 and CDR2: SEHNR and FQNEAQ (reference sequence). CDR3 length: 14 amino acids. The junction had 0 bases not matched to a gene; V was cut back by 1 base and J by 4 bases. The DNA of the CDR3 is TGTGCCAGCAGCTTAGGACTAGCGTACAATGAGCAGTTCTTC. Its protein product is CASSLGLAYNEQFF.

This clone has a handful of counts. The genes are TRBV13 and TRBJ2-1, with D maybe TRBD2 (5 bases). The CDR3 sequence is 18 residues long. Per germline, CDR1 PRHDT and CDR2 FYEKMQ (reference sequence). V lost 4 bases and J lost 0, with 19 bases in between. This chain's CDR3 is CASSSTSMRVSSYNEQFF. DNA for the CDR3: TGTGCCAGCAGCTCTACGTCTATGAGGGTGAGCTCCTACAATGAGCAGTTCTTC. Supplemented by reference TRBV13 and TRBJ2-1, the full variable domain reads AAGVIQSPRHLIKEKRETATLKCYPIPRHDTVYWYQQGPGQDPQFLISFYEKMQSDKGSIPDRFSAQQFSDYHSELNMSSLELGDSALYFCASSSTSMRVSSYNEQFFGPGTRLTVL.

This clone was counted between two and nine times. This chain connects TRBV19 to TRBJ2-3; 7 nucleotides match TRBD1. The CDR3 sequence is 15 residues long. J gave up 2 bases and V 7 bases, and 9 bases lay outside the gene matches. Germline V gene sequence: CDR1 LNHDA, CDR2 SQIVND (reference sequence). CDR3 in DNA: TGTGCCAGTACCCTCAAGGGACAGATCACAGATACGCAGTATTTT. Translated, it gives CASTLKGQITDTQYF.

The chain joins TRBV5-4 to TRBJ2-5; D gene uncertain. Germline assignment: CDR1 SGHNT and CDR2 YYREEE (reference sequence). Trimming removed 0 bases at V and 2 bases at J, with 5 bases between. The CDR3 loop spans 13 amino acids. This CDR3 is CASSLVQQETQYF. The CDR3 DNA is TGTGCCAGCAGCTTGGTTCAGCAAGAGACCCAGTACTTC.

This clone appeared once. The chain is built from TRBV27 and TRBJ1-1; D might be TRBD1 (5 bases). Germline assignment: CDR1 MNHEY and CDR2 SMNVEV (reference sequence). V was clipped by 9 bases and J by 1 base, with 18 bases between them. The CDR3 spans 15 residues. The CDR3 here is CASKNRPGGNTEAFF. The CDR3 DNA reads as TGTGCCAGTAAGAATCGTCCTGGGGGGAACACTGAAGCTTTCTTT.

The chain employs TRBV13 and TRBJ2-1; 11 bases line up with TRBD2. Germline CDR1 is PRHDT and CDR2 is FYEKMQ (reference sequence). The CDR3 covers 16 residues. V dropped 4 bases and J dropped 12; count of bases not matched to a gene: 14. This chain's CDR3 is CASSSTSGSMGFVQFF. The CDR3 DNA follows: TGTGCCAGCAGCTCTACTAGCGGGAGCATGGGTTTTGTGCAGTTCTTC.

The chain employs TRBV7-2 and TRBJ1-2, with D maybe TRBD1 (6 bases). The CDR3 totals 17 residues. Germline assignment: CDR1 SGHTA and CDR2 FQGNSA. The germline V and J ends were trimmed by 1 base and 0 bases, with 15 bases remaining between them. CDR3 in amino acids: CASSLVIGQLPNYGYTF. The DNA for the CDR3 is TGTGCCAGCAGCTTAGTTATAGGACAGCTTCCTAACTATGGCTACACCTTC.

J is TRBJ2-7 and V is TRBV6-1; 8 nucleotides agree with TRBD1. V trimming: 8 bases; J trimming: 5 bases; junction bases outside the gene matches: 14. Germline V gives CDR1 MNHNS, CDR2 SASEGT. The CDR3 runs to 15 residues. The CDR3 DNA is TGTGCCAGCCGATGGGAAGCAGGGGGCGCAGACGAGCAGTACTTC. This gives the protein CASRWEAGGADEQYF.

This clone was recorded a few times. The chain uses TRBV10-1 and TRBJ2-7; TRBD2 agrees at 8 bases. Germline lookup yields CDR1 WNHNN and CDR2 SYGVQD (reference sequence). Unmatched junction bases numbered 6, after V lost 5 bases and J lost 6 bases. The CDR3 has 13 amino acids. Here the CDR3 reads CASSIAGTGEQYF. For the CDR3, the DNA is TGCGCCAGCAGTATAGCGGGAACTGGCGAGCAGTACTTC.

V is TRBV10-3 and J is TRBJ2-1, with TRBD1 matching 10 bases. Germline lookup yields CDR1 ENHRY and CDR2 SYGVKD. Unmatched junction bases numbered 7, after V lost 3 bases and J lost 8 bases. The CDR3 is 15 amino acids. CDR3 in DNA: TGTGCCATCAGTGAAGGGACAGGGGAGGGCTATGAGCAGTTCTTC. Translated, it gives CAISEGTGEGYEQFF.

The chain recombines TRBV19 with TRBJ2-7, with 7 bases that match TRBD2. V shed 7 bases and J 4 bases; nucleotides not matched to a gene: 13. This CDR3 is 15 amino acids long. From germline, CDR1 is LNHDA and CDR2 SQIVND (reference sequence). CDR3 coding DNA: TGTGCCAGTACCCTCCAGGGTGGGCGGGGGTACGAGCAGTACTTC. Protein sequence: CASTLQGGRGYEQYF.

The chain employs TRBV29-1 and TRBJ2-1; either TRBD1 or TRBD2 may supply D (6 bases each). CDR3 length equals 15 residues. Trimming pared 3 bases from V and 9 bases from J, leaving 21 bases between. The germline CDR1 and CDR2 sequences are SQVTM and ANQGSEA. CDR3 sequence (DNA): TGCAGCGTTGATGTCAGGGGAGGACCAATCGGTGAGCAGTTCTTC. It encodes CSVDVRGGPIGEQFF.

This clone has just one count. The CDR3 bases are TGTGCCAGCAGCGGTGGGACTAGCGGGAGGGCCGGGGAGCTGTTTTTT. Translated, it gives CASSGGTSGRAGELFF. V gene TRBV7-2 combines with J gene TRBJ2-2, with 16 bases that match TRBD2. The length of the CDR3 is 16 residues. CDR1 is SGHTA and CDR2 is FQGNSA in the germline V gene. J lost 6 bases, V lost 5 bases, and 3 bases had no gene match.

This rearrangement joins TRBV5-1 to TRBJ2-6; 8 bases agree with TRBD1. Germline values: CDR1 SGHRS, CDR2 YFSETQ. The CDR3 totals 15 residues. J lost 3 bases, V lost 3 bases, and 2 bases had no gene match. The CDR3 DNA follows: TGCGCCAGCAGCTCTGACAGGGGTGGGGCCAACGTCCTGACTTTC. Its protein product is CASSSDRGGANVLTF. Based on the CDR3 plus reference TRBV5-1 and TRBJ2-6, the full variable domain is KAGVTQTPRYLIKTRGQQVTLSCSPISGHRSVSWYQQTPGQGLQFLFEYFSETQRNKGNFPGRFSGRQFSNSRSEMNVSTLELGDSALYLCASSSDRGGANVLTFGAGSRLTVL.

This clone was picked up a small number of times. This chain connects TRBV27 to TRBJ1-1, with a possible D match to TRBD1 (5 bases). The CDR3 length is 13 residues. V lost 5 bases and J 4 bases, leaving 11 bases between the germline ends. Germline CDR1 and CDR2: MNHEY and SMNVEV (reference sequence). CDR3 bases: TGTGCCAGCAGTCCCAGGGTGCTCACTGAAGCTTTCTTT. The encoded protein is CASSPRVLTEAFF.